Presented here are 24 T cell receptor beta chains from one specimen sequenced in a study of CD4 T cells in relation to SARS-CoV-2 and coronaviruses. Sequencing was performed with immunoSEQ multiplex PCR; in TCRdb, only in-frame clones are kept and a portion is missing. The table shows 30,000 to 45,000 clones, with 85% to 90% occurring only once. The sequenced sample consisted of memory CD4+ T cells from PBMCs. The source of these receptors is an adult with COVID-19.

The chain carries TRBV3-1 (or the pseudogene TRBV3-2) and TRBJ2-1, with 8 bases matching TRBD1. This CDR3 contains 15 residues. J lost 6 bases, V lost 5 bases, and 9 bases had no gene match. Per the germline V gene, CDR1 is LGHDT and CDR2 is YNNKEL (reference sequence). CDR3 amino acids: CASSENRGIGNEQFF. In DNA form, the CDR3 reads TGTGCCAGCAGCGAGAACAGGGGGATCGGCAATGAGCAGTTCTTC.

The rearrangement joins TRBV5-1 to TRBJ1-2; 7 nucleotides agree with TRBD1. The CDR3 is 14 amino acids. The germline CDR1 and CDR2 sequences are SGHRS and YFSETQ. Trimming removed 4 bases from V and 0 bases from J; junction bases left unmatched: 3. The CDR3, as DNA: TGCGCCAGCAGCACGGGGACAGCTAACTATGGCTACACCTTC. It encodes CASSTGTANYGYTF.

The genes are TRBV11-3 and TRBJ1-4; 7 bases fit TRBD1. Germline V gives CDR1 SGHNT, CDR2 YENEEA. This CDR3 contains 15 residues. J lost 8 bases, V lost 3 bases, and 9 bases had no gene match. The CDR3 loop reads CASSFDDRDGEKLFF. DNA of the CDR3: TGTGCCAGCAGCTTCGACGACAGGGACGGGGAAAAACTGTTTTTT.

This sequence joins TRBV3-1 (or the pseudogene TRBV3-2) and TRBJ1-2, with a weak D call TRBD1 (5 bases). V lost 4 bases and J 4 bases, leaving 16 bases between the germline ends. Germline V gene sequence: CDR1 LGHDT, CDR2 YNNKEL (reference sequence). The CDR3 sequence is 15 residues long. The DNA for the CDR3 is TGTGCCAGCAGCCCGGCGGGGGACTCGGTCTATGGCTACACCTTC. The encoded protein is CASSPAGDSVYGYTF.

This chain joins TRBV10-3 and TRBJ2-3; 8 bases line up with TRBD2. The V gene's germline CDR1 is ENHRY and CDR2 SYGVKD. CDR3 length: 14 amino acids. V was clipped by 7 bases and J by 5 bases; unmatched bases: 8. CDR3: CAITPAGAGDTQYF. DNA of the CDR3: TGTGCCATCACGCCAGCGGGGGCGGGAGATACGCAGTATTTT.

This chain joins TRBV5-1 and TRBJ2-3; maybe TRBD1 (6 bases). V gave up 4 bases and J gave up 4 bases, with 22 bases separating them. Germline loops: CDR1 SGHRS, CDR2 YFSETQ. The CDR3 consists of 17 residues. The CDR3 sequence: CASSPIHHRVGADTQYF. CDR3 coding DNA: TGCGCCAGCAGCCCGATACACCACAGGGTCGGGGCAGATACGCAGTATTTT.

The DNA for the CDR3 is TGTGCCAGCCACCAGGATTACAAATCCTATGGCTACACCTTC. This gives the protein CASHQDYKSYGYTF. The chain is built from TRBV2 and TRBJ1-2; D gene unclear. The CDR3 is 14 amino acids. The V and J ends lost 8 bases and 4 bases respectively, with 17 bases between them. The germline V gene encodes CDR1 SNHLY and CDR2 FYNNEI. The full variable domain, rest sourced from reference TRBV2 and TRBJ1-2, is EPEVTQTPSHQVTQMGQEVILRCVPISNHLYFYWYRQILGQKVEFLVSFYNNEISEKSEIFDDQFSVERPDGSNFTLKIRSTKLEDSAMYFCASHQDYKSYGYTFGSGTRLTVV.

The chain couples TRBV11-1 to TRBJ1-4; 9 positions match TRBD1. The length of the CDR3 is 15 residues. Trimming took 1 base from V and 12 from J; bases not matched to a gene: 9. From germline, CDR1 is SGHAT and CDR2 FQDESV (reference sequence). The DNA for the CDR3 is TGTGCCAGCAGCTTAGGGGACAGGGACCGCCCGCAACTGTTTTTT. Residues: CASSLGDRDRPQLFF. Together with reference TRBV11-1 and TRBJ1-4, the CDR3 gives the full variable domain: EAEVAQSPRYKITEKSQAVAFWCDPISGHATLYWYRQILGQGPELLVQFQDESVVDDSQLPKDRFSAERLKGVDSTLKIQPAELGDSAMYLCASSLGDRDRPQLFFGSGTQLSVL.

This chain uses TRBV4-3 with TRBJ1-2; 8 bases match TRBD1. Trimming removed 4 bases from V and 3 bases from J; junction bases left unmatched: 7. The CDR3 runs 15 residues. Germline CDR1 LGHNA, CDR2 YSLEER. CDR3 coding DNA: TGCGCCAGCAGCCCTTCAGGGGGCTATGACTATGGCTACACCTTC. Encoded protein: CASSPSGGYDYGYTF.

This clone has a handful of counts. The genes are TRBV10-1 and TRBJ1-5; the match to TRBD1 covers 9 bases. The junction had 4 bases not matched to a gene; V was cut back by 0 bases and J by 7 bases. The germline CDR1 and CDR2 sequences are WNHNN and SYGVQD (reference sequence). The CDR3 totals 15 residues. The CDR3 sequence: CASSESGTGMQPQHF. The CDR3 DNA reads TGCGCCAGCAGTGAGTCGGGGACAGGGATGCAGCCCCAGCATTTT.

V gene TRBV15 combines with J gene TRBJ2-3; 7 bases align to TRBD1. Germline values: CDR1 LNHNV, CDR2 YYDKDF (reference sequence). The length of the CDR3 is 14 residues. J lost 2 bases, V lost 6 bases, and 5 bases had no gene match. The CDR3 region has the DNA TGTGCCACCAGTCAGGGGGAAAACACAGATACGCAGTATTTT. It translates to CATSQGENTDTQYF. The whole variable domain, remainder taken from reference TRBV15 and TRBJ2-3, is DAMVIQNPRYQVTQFGKPVTLSCSQTLNHNVMYWYQQKSSQAPKLLFHYYDKDFNNEADTPDNFQSRRPNTSFCFLDIRSPGLGDTAMYLCATSQGENTDTQYFGPGTRLTVL.

J is TRBJ1-2 and V is TRBV7-9, with TRBD1 matching over 7 bases. Germline-derived CDR1 and CDR2 are SEHNR and FQNEAQ (reference sequence). This CDR3 region has 14 residues. Trimming took 5 bases from V and 4 from J; bases not matched to a gene: 7. This chain's CDR3 is CASSLGGQSYGYTF. The CDR3 DNA follows: TGTGCCAGCAGCCTCGGGGGACAGAGCTATGGCTACACCTTC.

The chain uses TRBV28 and TRBJ1-5; D not certain. Trimming stripped 4 bases from V and 2 bases from J, with 6 bases between. From germline, CDR1 is MDHEN and CDR2 SYDVKM. The CDR3 contains 13 residues. CDR3 residues: CASSYLGNQPQHF. CDR3 DNA sequence: TGTGCCAGCAGTTACTTGGGCAATCAGCCCCAGCATTTT. Full variable domain (rest looked up from reference TRBV28 and TRBJ1-5): DVKVTQSSRYLVKRTGEKVFLECVQDMDHENMFWYRQDPGLGLRLIYFSYDVKMKEKGDIPEGYSVSREKKERFSLILESASTNQTSMYLCASSYLGNQPQHFGDGTRLSIL.

V usage is TRBV24-1 and J usage is TRBJ2-2; 8 positions agree with TRBD1. Germline CDR1 is KGHDR and CDR2 is SFDVKD. The junction had 8 bases not matched to a gene; V was cut back by 3 bases and J by 3 bases. CDR3 length: 17 residues. The CDR3 sequence: CATSDPRDRGDTGELFF. Here the CDR3 DNA reads TGTGCCACCAGTGATCCCCGCGACAGGGGTGACACCGGGGAGCTGTTTTTT.

The chain joins TRBV6-6 to TRBJ1-6, with 8 bases identical to TRBD1. The germline gives CDR1 MNHNY, CDR2 SVGAGI (reference sequence). With V trimmed by 6 bases and J by 6 bases, 4 bases remained unmatched. The CDR3 has 14 amino acids. CDR3 region: CASRTGGGNSPLHF. CDR3 bases: TGTGCCAGCAGAACAGGGGGAGGTAATTCACCCCTCCACTTT.

The chain has TRBV5-1 and TRBJ2-2; TRBD2 matches 8 bases. CDR1 is SGHRS and CDR2 is YFSETQ in the germline V gene. V shed 1 base, J shed 4 bases, and the junction held 12 bases outside the gene matches. This CDR3 region has 18 residues. CDR3 amino acids: CASSLQLAGISGTGELFF. CDR3 DNA sequence: TGCGCCAGCAGCTTGCAATTAGCGGGGATCTCGGGCACCGGGGAGCTGTTTTTT.

The rearrangement joins TRBV4-1 to TRBJ2-2, with D tentatively TRBD1 or TRBD2 (5 bases each). V was cut by 0 bases and J by 4 bases, with 30 bases left in between. Germline loops: CDR1 MGHRA, CDR2 YSYEKL. This CDR3 contains 22 residues. CDR3 protein: CASSQDSSPFVVGGKITGELFF. The DNA for the CDR3 is TGCGCCAGCAGCCAAGATTCATCCCCCTTCGTGGTTGGGGGTAAAATCACCGGGGAGCTGTTTTTT.

The genes are TRBV23-1 and TRBJ2-5, with 7 nucleotides matching TRBD2. TRBV23-1 is an ORF for which the function is uncertain. This CDR3 has 14 amino acids. V lost 6 bases, J lost 2 bases, and 6 bases stayed unmatched. The CDR3 sequence is CASSQERGQETQYF. CDR3 nucleotides: TGCGCCAGCAGCCAAGAGCGGGGTCAAGAGACCCAGTACTTC.

DNA of the CDR3: TGTGCCAGCAGCCAAGATCGGGGGCGGGTTTACAATGAGCAGTTCTTC. Translating it yields CASSQDRGRVYNEQFF. This sequence joins TRBV14 and TRBJ2-1, with D tentatively TRBD1 or TRBD2 (6 bases each). V gave up 0 bases and J gave up 4 bases, with 13 bases separating them. The CDR3 spans 16 residues. Germline V lookup: CDR1 SGHDN, CDR2 FVKESK.

J is TRBJ2-7 and V is TRBV25-1; 8 nucleotides match TRBD2. Looked up from germline, CDR1 is MGHDK and CDR2 is SYGVNS. V lost 2 bases to trimming and J lost 0 bases; unmatched junction nucleotides: 9. This CDR3 spans 17 amino acids. CDR3 bases: TGTGCCAGCAGTGAAACGTTGGGTCTAGCGGGCTCCTACGAGCAGTACTTC. It encodes CASSETLGLAGSYEQYF.

This clone was seen a single time. The chain couples TRBV7-8 to TRBJ2-7; 7 nucleotides align to TRBD2. V was pared by 5 bases and J by 3 bases, with 10 bases of the junction left unmatched. The CDR3 is made up of 15 amino acids. CDR1 SGHVS and CDR2 FQNEAQ come from the germline V gene. The DNA of the CDR3 is TGTGCCAGCAGCCCAGGCGGGGGACCCATCTACGAGCAGTACTTC. This gives the protein CASSPGGGPIYEQYF.

This clone was seen only a few times. The chain is built from TRBV15 and TRBJ2-3; D unclear. The germline CDR1 and CDR2 sequences are LNHNV and YYDKDF (reference sequence). The CDR3 loop spans 12 amino acids. V lost 8 bases, J lost 3 bases, and 9 bases lay in between. DNA for the CDR3: TGTGCCACCGGGTGGGTAACAGATACGCAGTATTTT. This encodes CATGWVTDTQYF.

The J gene is TRBJ2-2, the V gene TRBV5-1; D is ambiguous. The germline V gene encodes CDR1 SGHRS and CDR2 YFSETQ. This CDR3 contains 15 residues. Trimming pared 0 bases from V and 2 bases from J, leaving 8 bases between. CDR3 DNA: TGCGCCAGCAGCTTGGTTTTGAGCAACACCGGGGAGCTGTTTTTT. Protein: CASSLVLSNTGELFF.

The chain links TRBV11-2 to TRBJ1-2, with 10 bases matching TRBD1. CDR1 SGHAT and CDR2 FQNNGV come from the germline V gene. Losses at the gene ends were 5 bases for V and 2 bases for J; bases not matched to a gene: 8. This CDR3 is built from 16 residues. DNA of the CDR3: TGTGCCAGCAGCCACAGGTCGGGACAGGGGAACTATGGCTACACCTTC. This translates into CASSHRSGQGNYGYTF.